Listed here are 29 T cell receptor beta chains from one sample, sequenced in a study of blood T cell repertoires in COVID-19. TCRdb's copy holds only in-frame clones and misses some; the assay was immunoSEQ multiplex PCR. The sample includes hundreds of thousands of clones, about 88% seen only once; the top ten take under 2.5%. Sequenced input: peripheral blood. The receptors stem from a woman aged 40-49 years who had recovered from COVID-19.

The J gene is TRBJ1-6, the V gene TRBV6-2 or TRBV6-3, with 10 bases aligning to TRBD1. V was pared by 5 bases and J by 5 bases, with 6 bases of the junction left unmatched. This CDR3 is 16 amino acids long. Germline lookup yields CDR1 MNHEY and CDR2 SVGEGT. CDR3 region: CASSQDRGFNNSPLHF. The CDR3 coding sequence is TGTGCCAGCAGTCAGGACAGGGGGTTTAATAATTCACCCCTCCACTTT.

The rearrangement uses TRBV4-3 and TRBJ1-6, with 8 bases identical to TRBD1. The CDR3 is 15 residues long. Germline V CDR1 and CDR2: LGHNA, YSLEER. J gave up 3 bases and V 4 bases, and 2 bases lay outside the gene matches. The chain's CDR3 is CASSPGQGYNSPLHF. The CDR3 nucleotides read TGCGCCAGCAGCCCTGGACAGGGCTATAATTCACCCCTCCACTTT.

The chain carries TRBV11-2 and TRBJ1-4; no definite D call. The CDR3 is made up of 15 amino acids. Trimming took off 2 bases at V and 0 bases at J, with 7 bases between the two ends. CDR1 is SGHAT and CDR2 is FQNNGV in the germline V gene. Written as DNA, the CDR3 is TGTGCCAGCAGCTTATTCCCCACAACTAATGAAAAACTGTTTTTT. Translation: CASSLFPTTNEKLFF.

V usage is TRBV5-1 and J usage is TRBJ2-7; TRBD1 might be the D (5 bases). The CDR3 length is 14 residues. Germline assignment: CDR1 SGHRS and CDR2 YFSETQ. The germline V and J ends were trimmed by 4 bases and 4 bases, with 15 bases remaining between them. The CDR3 region has the DNA TGCGCCAGCAGCCCAGATCCCGACAGATACGAGCAGTACTTC. Residues: CASSPDPDRYEQYF.

The chain employs TRBV27 and TRBJ1-6, with TRBD1 matching over 7 bases. Looked up from germline, CDR1 is MNHEY and CDR2 is SMNVEV (reference sequence). V gave up 2 bases and J gave up 0 bases; unmatched junction bases: 13. The CDR3 is 20 residues long. The CDR3 nucleotides read TGTGCCAGCAGTTTAAAAGACACAGGGGACCATGTCTCCTATAATTCACCCCTCCACTTT. Protein: CASSLKDTGDHVSYNSPLHF.

The chain links TRBV27 to TRBJ1-2; 7 bases line up with TRBD1. Germline V gene data show CDR1 as MNHEY and CDR2 as SMNVEV (reference sequence). V trimming: 3 bases; J trimming: 3 bases; junction bases outside the gene matches: 7. CDR3 length: 15 amino acids. The CDR3 protein is CASSFRGGVDYGYTF. The CDR3 nucleotides are TGTGCCAGCAGTTTTAGAGGGGGCGTGGACTATGGCTACACCTTC.

The rearrangement uses TRBV7-8 and TRBJ2-1, with 7 positions matching TRBD2. The junction had 16 bases not matched to a gene; V was cut back by 2 bases and J by 0 bases. Germline V gene sequence: CDR1 SGHVS, CDR2 FQNEAQ. The CDR3 is 20 residues long. CDR3 region: CASSLRGAGEGLSSYNEQFF. DNA of the CDR3: TGTGCCAGCAGCTTAAGGGGCGCGGGAGAGGGCCTGAGCTCCTACAATGAGCAGTTCTTC.

The chain uses TRBV5-1 and TRBJ1-2; 8 nucleotides match TRBD1. Germline CDR1 and CDR2: SGHRS and YFSETQ. After removal of 4 bases from V and 4 bases from J, the junction contained 9 bases not matched to a gene. The CDR3 has 15 amino acids. CDR3 sequence reads: CASSGQGSSSYGYTF. CDR3 nucleotides: TGCGCCAGCAGCGGACAGGGTTCCTCTTCCTATGGCTACACCTTC.

This clone was seen once. V and J are TRBV29-1 and TRBJ2-2; TRBD1 matches at 8 bases. The CDR3 consists of 16 residues. The V and J ends lost 0 bases and 7 bases, in that order; junction bases with no gene match: 10. In germline, CDR1 is SQVTM, CDR2 ANQGSEA. CDR3 region: CSVEEEGQELGGELFF. The CDR3 nucleotides are TGCAGCGTTGAAGAGGAGGGACAGGAGCTGGGCGGGGAGCTGTTTTTT.

This chain connects TRBV6-1 to TRBJ1-2, with 7 bases matching TRBD1. Per germline, CDR1 MNHNS and CDR2 SASEGT. V lost 1 base and J lost 3; bases outside the gene matches: 5. This CDR3 has 15 amino acids. The CDR3 DNA is TGTGCCAGCAGTGAAGATTACAGGGGAGACTATGGCTACACCTTC. It yields the protein CASSEDYRGDYGYTF.

Concerning this clone: The junction departs from germline at one end; a sequencing error may be responsible. The rearrangement joins TRBV9 to TRBJ2-3; D perhaps matches TRBD2 (5 bases). This CDR3 region has 14 residues. Germline loops: CDR1 SGDLS, CDR2 YYNGEE. In DNA form, the CDR3 reads TGTGCCAGCAGCGAGCCTGGGAGCATAGATACGCAGTATTTT. Translating it yields CASSEPGSIDTQYF.

The chain has TRBV14 and TRBJ2-7, with a tentative D call TRBD1 (5 bases). There are 14 residues in the CDR3. Germline assignment: CDR1 SGHDN and CDR2 FVKESK. Deletions cut 0 bases from V and 3 bases from J, with 9 bases between. CDR3 sequence reads: CASSQDLRGYEQYF. CDR3 DNA: TGTGCCAGCAGCCAAGATTTAAGGGGCTACGAGCAGTACTTC.

The rearrangement links TRBV13 to TRBJ2-7, with 11 positions matching TRBD1. This CDR3 has 15 amino acids. The trim removed 5 bases at V and 5 bases at J, leaving 8 bases unmatched. The germline CDR1 and CDR2 sequences are PRHDT and FYEKMQ (reference sequence). In DNA form, the CDR3 reads TGTGCCAGCAGCCGACGGACAGGGGGCCACAACGAGCAGTACTTC. It translates to CASSRRTGGHNEQYF.

This clone has only a few counts. The J gene is TRBJ2-6, the V gene TRBV5-5; 7 bases agree with TRBD2. Germline values: CDR1 SGHKS, CDR2 YYEKEE (reference sequence). Trimming cost V 4 bases and J 2 bases; bases outside gene matches: 3. The CDR3 loop spans 15 amino acids. The CDR3 DNA sequence: TGTGCCAGCAGCCCCCGGGGGGCTGGGGCCAACGTCCTGACTTTC. Its protein is CASSPRGAGANVLTF.

The genes are TRBV4-1 and TRBJ2-5, with 7 positions matching TRBD1. Trimming took 0 bases from V and 5 from J; bases not matched to a gene: 12. Germline V gives CDR1 MGHRA, CDR2 YSYEKL. This CDR3 comprises 17 residues. The CDR3 DNA reads TGCGCCAGCAGCCAAGATCTCGGCAGGGGGTCAGGGGAGACCCAGTACTTC. It codes for CASSQDLGRGSGETQYF.

This chain uses TRBV4-3 with TRBJ2-2; D gene ambiguous. The germline V gene encodes CDR1 LGHNA and CDR2 YSLEER. V shed 2 bases and J shed 6 bases, with 13 bases lying between them. There are 15 residues in the CDR3. The CDR3 sequence is CASSQQTSGAGELFF. Here the CDR3 DNA reads TGCGCCAGCAGCCAACAGACGTCAGGTGCCGGGGAGCTGTTTTTT.

This clone has only one observation. DNA for the CDR3: TGTGCCAGCAAGCAACAGGGCTCTGGAAACACCATATATTTT. Encoded protein: CASKQQGSGNTIYF. V is TRBV27 and J is TRBJ1-3; TRBD1 might be the D (6 bases). This CDR3 is built from 14 residues. Trimming took off 7 bases at V and 0 bases at J, with 10 bases between the two ends. The germline V gene encodes CDR1 MNHEY and CDR2 SMNVEV (reference sequence).

The genes are TRBV30 and TRBJ2-6; no clear D. The CDR3 runs to 13 residues. V lost 0 bases, J lost 12 bases, and 12 bases lay in between. Germline V CDR1 and CDR2: GTSNPN, SVGIG (reference sequence). The chain's CDR3 is CAWSVLPSSVLTF. The CDR3 coding sequence is TGTGCCTGGAGTGTTCTTCCTTCCTCCGTCCTGACTTTC.

The genes are TRBV6-5 and TRBJ1-4; 7 positions match TRBD1. CDR3 size: 14 residues. J gave up 9 bases and V 6 bases, and 10 bases lay outside the gene matches. Germline V gene lookup returns CDR1 MNHEY and CDR2 SVGAGI. This CDR3 is CASSRQGEGKKLFF. The CDR3 region has the DNA TGTGCCAGCAGCCGACAGGGCGAGGGGAAAAAACTGTTTTTT.

This clone has a single count. The chain couples TRBV4-2 to TRBJ2-1; D not certain. The CDR3 is 16 residues long. The V end lost 6 bases, the J end lost 5 bases, and 20 bases lay between the germline ends. Germline CDR1 is LGHNA and CDR2 is YNFKEQ. The CDR3 bases are TGTGCCAGCAGACCAATGACTGGAACCGGTAACAATGAGCAGTTCTTC. It codes for CASRPMTGTGNNEQFF.

The rearrangement uses TRBV25-1 and TRBJ1-6; 7 nucleotides align to TRBD1. The V gene's germline CDR1 is MGHDK and CDR2 SYGVNS. This CDR3 comprises 16 residues. The J segment lost 5 bases and the V segment lost 0 bases, leaving 4 bases of the junction unmatched. Written as DNA, the CDR3 is TGTGCCAGCAGTGAATACCCAGGGGGGAATAATTCACCCCTCCACTTT. Residues: CASSEYPGGNNSPLHF.

This rearrangement joins TRBV7-6 to TRBJ1-6; D is ambiguous. The CDR3 has 16 residues. Germline-derived CDR1 and CDR2 are SGHVS and FNYEAQ. Trimming cost V 2 bases and J 6 bases, with 14 bases left between them. CDR3: CASSLTPRGGNSPLHF. CDR3 sequence (DNA): TGTGCCAGCAGCTTAACCCCGCGGGGAGGTAATTCACCCCTCCACTTT.

The V and J genes are TRBV9 and TRBJ2-3; TRBD2 matches 7 bases. The CDR3 is 14 residues long. V was clipped by 3 bases and J by 4 bases; unmatched bases: 5. The germline V gene has CDR1 SGDLS and CDR2 YYNGEE. Here the CDR3 reads CASSALGGADTQYF. For the CDR3, the DNA is TGTGCCAGCAGCGCCCTGGGGGGGGCAGATACGCAGTATTTT.

This chain connects TRBV3-1 (or the pseudogene TRBV3-2) to TRBJ2-5, with TRBD1 identical over 8 bases. This CDR3 region has 14 residues. The germline V gene has CDR1 LGHDT and CDR2 YNNKEL (reference sequence). The V and J ends lost 3 bases and 1 base, in that order; junction bases with no gene match: 1. The CDR3 reads CASSHGTGQETQYF. CDR3 bases: TGTGCCAGCAGCCACGGGACAGGCCAAGAGACCCAGTACTTC.

The rearrangement links TRBV19 to TRBJ1-5, with D perhaps TRBD1 (6 bases). The ends were cut back, 6 bases at V and 6 bases at J, with 18 bases in the middle. The CDR3 contains 15 residues. Germline-derived CDR1 and CDR2 are LNHDA and SQIVND (reference sequence). The CDR3 region is CASSPPGGLGQPQHF. DNA for the CDR3: TGTGCCAGTAGCCCACCGGGGGGCTTGGGTCAGCCCCAGCATTTT. The full variable domain, rest sourced from reference TRBV19 and TRBJ1-5, is DGGITQSPKYLFRKEGQNVTLSCEQNLNHDAMYWYRQDPGQGLRLIYYSQIVNDFQKGDIAEGYSVSREKKESFPLTVTSAQKNPTAFYLCASSPPGGLGQPQHFGDGTRLSIL.

The J gene is TRBJ1-6, the V gene TRBV25-1; D possibly corresponds to TRBD1 (6 bases). CDR3 length: 14 residues. V lost 4 bases and J lost 10, with 14 bases in between. The germline V gene encodes CDR1 MGHDK and CDR2 SYGVNS. The CDR3 DNA reads as TGTGCCAGCAGTGGCGACCGGGACACCTCACCCCTCCACTTT. Amino acids: CASSGDRDTSPLHF.

This chain joins TRBV11-2 and TRBJ1-2; 8 bases agree with TRBD1. V lost 5 bases, J lost 4 bases, and 9 bases stayed unmatched. Germline CDR1 and CDR2: SGHAT and FQNNGV. The CDR3 loop spans 15 amino acids. CDR3 nucleotide sequence: TGTGCCAGCAGCCGAGGGACAGGAGTAATCTATGGCTACACCTTC. Its protein product is CASSRGTGVIYGYTF.

The rearrangement links TRBV19 to TRBJ1-2; 11 nucleotides match TRBD1. In germline, CDR1 is LNHDA, CDR2 SQIVND (reference sequence). This CDR3 contains 16 residues. Unmatched junction bases numbered 5, after V lost 5 bases and J lost 0 bases. As DNA, the CDR3 is TGTGCCAGTAGTGAGGACAGGGGGCGAGCTAACTATGGCTACACCTTC. Protein: CASSEDRGRANYGYTF.

The chain is built from TRBV3-1 (or the pseudogene TRBV3-2) and TRBJ2-3, with D uncertain. V shed 2 bases and J shed 0 bases, with 6 bases lying between them. From germline, CDR1 is LGHDT and CDR2 YNNKEL (reference sequence). The CDR3 covers 14 residues. The DNA of the CDR3 is TGTGCCAGCAGCCAAAATCCGAGCACAGATACGCAGTATTTT. Translating it yields CASSQNPSTDTQYF.